The 23 T cell receptor beta chains in this list originate from one sample, sequenced in a study of blood T cell repertoires in COVID-19. The repertoire was sequenced with immunoSEQ multiplex PCR; TCRdb's copy has only in-frame clones and lacks some. The table includes under 200,000 clones, 88% detected once. The sequencing sample was made of peripheral blood. All receptors derive from a man between 18 and 35 years old with active or convalescent COVID-19.

The CDR3 loop reads CASSYGLAREQFF. DNA of the CDR3: TGTGCCAGCAGTTACGGACTAGCGCGGGAGCAGTTCTTC. The chain combines TRBV6-6 with TRBJ2-1; 9 nucleotides match TRBD2. The germline V gene encodes CDR1 MNHNY and CDR2 SVGAGI (reference sequence). The CDR3 is 13 amino acids. V lost 2 bases, J lost 10 bases, and 3 bases stayed unmatched.

The chain joins TRBV6-6 to TRBJ1-1, with unresolved D. The germline V gene has CDR1 MNHNY and CDR2 SVGAGI (reference sequence). The CDR3 loop spans 15 amino acids. V shed 10 bases and J shed 1 base, with 19 bases lying between them. CDR3 coding DNA: TGTGCCACCCTCAAAAATCCGGGGTCGAACACTGAAGCTTTCTTT. Its translation is CATLKNPGSNTEAFF.

The rearrangement links TRBV5-6 to TRBJ1-2, with D possibly matching TRBD1 (5 bases). Germline lookup yields CDR1 SGHDT and CDR2 YYEEEE. The CDR3 extends over 13 amino acids. Trimming stripped 0 bases from V and 4 bases from J, with 7 bases between. The CDR3 here is CASSLGRVYGYTF. CDR3 sequence (DNA): TGTGCCAGCAGCTTGGGCAGGGTCTATGGCTACACCTTC.

This chain connects TRBV27 to TRBJ2-7; the match to TRBD2 covers 11 bases. CDR1 MNHEY and CDR2 SMNVEV come from the germline V gene (reference sequence). The CDR3 spans 15 residues. Trimming at V came to 3 bases and at J to 5 bases, leaving 6 bases not matched to a gene. DNA for the CDR3: TGTGCCAGCAGTTTCACGACTAGCGGGATAAACGAGCAGTACTTC. Translation: CASSFTTSGINEQYF.

CDR3 loop: CASRGQSNQPQHF. The CDR3 DNA reads TGTGCCAGCAGGGGACAGAGCAATCAGCCCCAGCATTTT. The chain is built from TRBV6-5 and TRBJ1-5; 7 bases are a match to TRBD1. Germline lookup yields CDR1 MNHEY and CDR2 SVGAGI. The CDR3 extends over 13 amino acids. Trimming cost V 6 bases and J 1 base; bases outside gene matches: 0.

The chain is built from TRBV2 and TRBJ1-1, with 7 bases matching TRBD1. The germline V gene encodes CDR1 SNHLY and CDR2 FYNNEI. This CDR3 contains 15 residues. With V trimmed by 6 bases and J by 1 base, 8 bases remained unmatched. The CDR3 region has the DNA TGTGCCAGCAGCCCTATGGGACAGTCGAACACTGAAGCTTTCTTT. Amino acids: CASSPMGQSNTEAFF.

The V and J genes are TRBV3-1 (or the pseudogene TRBV3-2) and TRBJ1-2; the D is unclear. This CDR3 region has 14 residues. Germline V lookup: CDR1 LGHDT, CDR2 YNNKEL (reference sequence). Trimming took 0 bases from V and 8 from J, leaving 13 bases between them. CDR3 sequence reads: CASSQDPPGSGYTF. The CDR3 nucleotides are TGTGCCAGCAGCCAAGATCCACCAGGCTCCGGCTACACCTTC.

The rearrangement links TRBV14 to TRBJ2-1, with 7 positions matching TRBD2. Germline V CDR1 and CDR2: SGHDN, FVKESK. V lost 4 bases and J lost 5; bases outside the gene matches: 11. There are 16 residues in the CDR3. The CDR3 sequence: CASSPLSAGVHNEQFF. The CDR3 DNA follows: TGTGCCAGCAGCCCACTTTCGGCGGGAGTACACAATGAGCAGTTCTTC.

The rearrangement joins TRBV6-5 to TRBJ2-5, with 7 bases fitting TRBD1. Germline values: CDR1 MNHEY, CDR2 SVGAGI. V shed 8 bases and J 5 bases; nucleotides not matched to a gene: 8. The CDR3 runs to 13 residues. The CDR3 DNA sequence: TGTGCCAGCTCAAGGGGGCGCGGTGAGACCCAGTACTTC. Its protein product is CASSRGRGETQYF.

The chain links TRBV7-9 to TRBJ2-3; 12 bases line up with TRBD2. Germline trimming cut 5 bases from V and 4 bases from J; bases unmatched to any gene: 7. This CDR3 comprises 16 residues. The germline CDR1 and CDR2 sequences are SEHNR and FQNEAQ (reference sequence). As DNA, the CDR3 is TGTGCCAGCAGCCTACTGACTAGCGGGAGCGCAGATACGCAGTATTTT. The encoded protein is CASSLLTSGSADTQYF.

This clone came up a few times. V and J are TRBV19 and TRBJ2-1, with D possibly matching TRBD2 (5 bases). This CDR3 comprises 14 residues. Germline V gene lookup returns CDR1 LNHDA and CDR2 SQIVND (reference sequence). Trimming left V 5 bases short and J 10 bases short, with 18 bases between. This CDR3 is CASSLGGGSEEQFF. The CDR3 bases are TGTGCCAGTAGTTTGGGCGGAGGCTCCGAAGAGCAGTTCTTC.

The chain uses TRBV12-3 or TRBV12-4 and TRBJ1-1; the match to TRBD1 covers 7 bases. The CDR3 has 13 amino acids. Trimming at V came to 5 bases and at J to 4 bases, leaving 4 bases not matched to a gene. The CDR3 bases are TGTGCCAGCAGTCGGTCAGGGGGCACTGAAGCTTTCTTT. This gives the protein CASSRSGGTEAFF.

This chain connects TRBV3-1 (or the pseudogene TRBV3-2) to TRBJ2-3; D is unresolved. The length of the CDR3 is 14 residues. CDR1 and CDR2 (germline): LGHDT, YNNKEL (reference sequence). V was pared by 0 bases and J by 9 bases, with 13 bases between. Here the CDR3 reads CASSQESKSRTQYF. In DNA form, the CDR3 reads TGTGCCAGCAGCCAAGAGTCTAAGTCAAGAACGCAGTATTTT.

The genes are TRBV12-3 or TRBV12-4 and TRBJ1-6, with D perhaps TRBD1 (6 bases). The CDR3 contains 12 residues. With 6 bases removed from V and 7 bases from J, the gap between germline ends came to 7 bases. CDR3 region: CASRGQNSPLHF. For the CDR3, the DNA is TGTGCCAGCAGGGGACAAAATTCACCCCTCCACTTT.

This clone was detected only a few times. J is TRBJ1-3 and V is TRBV25-1; D uncertain. This CDR3 region has 14 residues. Germline loops: CDR1 MGHDK, CDR2 SYGVNS. V lost 3 bases and J 4 bases, leaving 10 bases between the germline ends. CDR3 nucleotide sequence: TGTGCCAGCAGTGAGGTGCAGGCCGGAAACACCATATATTTT. It encodes CASSEVQAGNTIYF.

The chain carries TRBV7-9 and TRBJ2-5; D perhaps matches TRBD1 (5 bases). The length of the CDR3 is 18 residues. Deletions cut 3 bases from V and 5 bases from J, with 25 bases between. The V gene's germline CDR1 is SEHNR and CDR2 FQNEAQ (reference sequence). Here the CDR3 reads CASSFRGPRQSGMETQYF. As DNA, the CDR3 is TGTGCCAGCAGCTTTAGGGGTCCTCGGCAGTCGGGTATGGAGACCCAGTACTTC.

The chain couples TRBV11-2 to TRBJ2-1, with D possibly being TRBD1 (5 bases). The V and J ends lost 7 bases and 3 bases respectively, with 19 bases between them. The CDR3 length is 16 residues. CDR1 and CDR2 (germline): SGHAT, FQNNGV. Here the CDR3 reads CASTKGIRVNYNEQFF. Here the CDR3 DNA reads TGTGCCAGCACCAAGGGGATAAGGGTCAACTACAATGAGCAGTTCTTC.

V gene TRBV5-4 combines with J gene TRBJ2-5, with 9 bases aligning to TRBD1. Germline CDR1 is SGHNT and CDR2 is YYREEE (reference sequence). V was clipped by 3 bases and J by 1 base; unmatched bases: 1. CDR3 size: 14 residues. CDR3 in amino acids: CASSSDRGQETQYF. CDR3 nucleotides: TGTGCCAGCAGCTCGGACAGGGGCCAAGAGACCCAGTACTTC.

The chain uses TRBV2 and TRBJ2-2, with 7 bases fitting TRBD1. The CDR3 extends over 14 amino acids. The ends lost 7 bases at V and 8 bases at J; junction bases unmatched: 10. Germline V CDR1 and CDR2: SNHLY, FYNNEI. The DNA of the CDR3 is TGTGCCAGCACTGACGACAGGGCTCGTGGGGAGCTGTTTTTT. Protein: CASTDDRARGELFF. Based on the CDR3 plus reference TRBV2 and TRBJ2-2, the full variable domain is EPEVTQTPSHQVTQMGQEVILRCVPISNHLYFYWYRQILGQKVEFLVSFYNNEISEKSEIFDDQFSVERPDGSNFTLKIRSTKLEDSAMYFCASTDDRARGELFFGEGSRLTVL.

The sample holds one count of this clone. The chain carries TRBV13 and TRBJ1-6; D is possibly TRBD1 (6 bases). Per germline, CDR1 PRHDT and CDR2 FYEKMQ (reference sequence). The CDR3 runs 15 residues. The V gene lost 1 base and the J gene lost 5 bases, with 9 bases spanning the gap. The CDR3 region is CASSLATGNNSPLHF. The CDR3 DNA reads as TGTGCCAGCAGCTTAGCGACAGGCAATAATTCACCCCTCCACTTT.

This sequence joins TRBV30 and TRBJ2-2; 11 bases agree with TRBD2. Trimming cost V 0 bases and J 7 bases; bases outside gene matches: 16. The CDR3 consists of 19 residues. The germline V gene has CDR1 GTSNPN and CDR2 SVGIG (reference sequence). CDR3 sequence reads: CAWSVLVAVSGGAVGELFF. In DNA, the CDR3 is TGTGCCTGGAGTGTACTCGTGGCCGTTAGCGGGGGGGCCGTCGGGGAGCTGTTTTTT.

The rearrangement joins TRBV27 to TRBJ1-4; D is uncertain. The CDR3 has 12 residues. CDR1 is MNHEY and CDR2 is SMNVEV in the germline V gene (reference sequence). Trimming shortened V by 5 bases and J by 7 bases, and 8 bases separated the two germline ends. The CDR3 DNA follows: TGTGCCAGCAGTACAGACCGTGAAAAACTGTTTTTT. Its protein is CASSTDREKLFF.

The chain has TRBV19 and TRBJ1-5, with 8 bases that match TRBD1. The length of the CDR3 is 16 residues. Trimming cost V 4 bases and J 4 bases; bases outside gene matches: 9. Germline CDR1 is LNHDA and CDR2 is SQIVND (reference sequence). This CDR3 is CASSKSAGGGNQPQHF. CDR3 coding DNA: TGTGCCAGTAGTAAGTCGGCAGGGGGCGGGAATCAGCCCCAGCATTTT.